This T cell receptor (beta chain) was captured in a study of blood T cell repertoires in COVID-19. This clone showed up just a few times. As processed by the authors: Amplification from reference gene primers served as the basis for estimated nucleated cell counts. Using immunoSEQ multiplex PCR, the repertoire was profiled, and TCRdb retains in-frame clones only, with some absent. The D gene and trimming were derived from the DNA, and the V and J assignments and clone size from that table. The sample contains about 80,000 clones, around 89% of which appear only once. Sequencing was carried out using peripheral blood. This receptor was identified in a woman older than 75 with acute or convalescent COVID-19.

CDR3 bases: TGCAGCGTCAAGGACAGGGTTGACACTGAAGCTTTCTTT. It translates to CSVKDRVDTEAFF. The chain couples TRBV29-1 to TRBJ1-1, with TRBD1 matching over 8 bases. J lost 3 bases, V lost 6 bases, and 6 bases had no gene match. This CDR3 is built from 13 residues. CDR1 SQVTM and CDR2 ANQGSEA come from the germline V gene.